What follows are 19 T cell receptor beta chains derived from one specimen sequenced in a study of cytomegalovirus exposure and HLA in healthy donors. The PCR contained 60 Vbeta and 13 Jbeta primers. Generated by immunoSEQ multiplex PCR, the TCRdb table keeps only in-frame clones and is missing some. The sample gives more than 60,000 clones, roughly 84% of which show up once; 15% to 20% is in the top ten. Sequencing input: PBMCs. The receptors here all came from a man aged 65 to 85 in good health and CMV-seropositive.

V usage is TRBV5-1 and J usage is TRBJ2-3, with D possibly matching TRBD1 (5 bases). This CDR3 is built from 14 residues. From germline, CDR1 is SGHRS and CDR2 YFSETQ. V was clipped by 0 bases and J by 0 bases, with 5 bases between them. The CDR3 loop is CASSLGQSTDTQYF. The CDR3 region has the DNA TGCGCCAGCAGCTTGGGACAGAGCACAGATACGCAGTATTTT.

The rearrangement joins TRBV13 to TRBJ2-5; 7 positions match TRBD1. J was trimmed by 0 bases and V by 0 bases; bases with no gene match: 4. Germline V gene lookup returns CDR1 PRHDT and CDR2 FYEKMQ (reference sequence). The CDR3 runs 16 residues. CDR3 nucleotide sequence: TGTGCCAGCAGCTTAGGATACAGGGGAAACCAAGAGACCCAGTACTTC. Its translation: CASSLGYRGNQETQYF.

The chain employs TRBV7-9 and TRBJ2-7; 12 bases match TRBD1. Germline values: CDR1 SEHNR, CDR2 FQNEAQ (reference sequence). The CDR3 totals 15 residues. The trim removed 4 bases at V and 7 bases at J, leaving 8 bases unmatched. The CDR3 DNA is TGTGCCAGCAGCTCGCCGGGACAGGGGGCGGAGGAGCAGTACTTC. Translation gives CASSSPGQGAEEQYF.

The CDR3 region has the DNA TGTGCCAGCAGCCTGGGACAGGGCGATGAAAAACTGTTTTTT. Protein: CASSLGQGDEKLFF. The J gene is TRBJ1-4, the V gene TRBV5-4; 9 bases map to TRBD1. The J segment lost 6 bases and the V segment lost 4 bases, leaving 4 bases of the junction unmatched. CDR3 length equals 14 residues. Looked up from germline, CDR1 is SGHNT and CDR2 is YYREEE (reference sequence). The full variable domain, its missing parts supplied by reference TRBV5-4 and TRBJ1-4, is ETGVTQSPTHLIKTRGQQVTLRCSSQSGHNTVSWYQQALGQGPQFIFQYYREEENGRGNFPPRFSGLQFPNYSSELNVNALELDDSALYLCASSLGQGDEKLFFGSGTQLSVL.

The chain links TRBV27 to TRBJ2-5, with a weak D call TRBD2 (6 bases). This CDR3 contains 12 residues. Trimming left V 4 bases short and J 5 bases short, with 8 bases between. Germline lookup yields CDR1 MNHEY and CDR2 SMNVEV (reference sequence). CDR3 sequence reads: CASSSRGETQYF. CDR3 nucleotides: TGTGCCAGCAGTTCTCGGGGGGAGACCCAGTACTTC.

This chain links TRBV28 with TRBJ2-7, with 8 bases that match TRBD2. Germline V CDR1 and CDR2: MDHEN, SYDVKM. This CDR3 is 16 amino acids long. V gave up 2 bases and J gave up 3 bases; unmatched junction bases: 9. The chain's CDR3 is CASSLGGLAGRYEQYF. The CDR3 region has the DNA TGTGCCAGCAGTTTAGGAGGGCTAGCGGGCCGCTACGAGCAGTACTTC.

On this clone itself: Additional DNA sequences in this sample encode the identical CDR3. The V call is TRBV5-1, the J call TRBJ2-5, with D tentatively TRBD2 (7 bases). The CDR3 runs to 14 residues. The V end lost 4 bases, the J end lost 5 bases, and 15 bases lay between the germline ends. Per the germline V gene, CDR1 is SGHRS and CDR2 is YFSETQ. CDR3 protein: CASSGGGSGETQYF. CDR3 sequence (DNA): TGCGCCAGCAGCGGGGGCGGGAGCGGTGAGACCCAGTACTTC.

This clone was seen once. The CDR3 spells CASSPQGSYNEQFF. The CDR3 DNA follows: TGTGCCAGCAGCCCGCAGGGCTCCTACAATGAGCAGTTCTTC. J is TRBJ2-1 and V is TRBV7-2; D perhaps matches TRBD1 (5 bases). The V gene's germline CDR1 is SGHTA and CDR2 FQGNSA. Trimming removed 5 bases from V and 0 bases from J, with 8 bases in between. There are 14 residues in the CDR3.

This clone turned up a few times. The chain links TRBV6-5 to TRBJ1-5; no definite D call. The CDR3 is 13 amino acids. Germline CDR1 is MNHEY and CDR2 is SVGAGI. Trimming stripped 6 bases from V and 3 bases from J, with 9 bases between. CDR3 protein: CASSTTFNQPQHF. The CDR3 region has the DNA TGTGCCAGCAGCACTACGTTCAATCAGCCCCAGCATTTT.

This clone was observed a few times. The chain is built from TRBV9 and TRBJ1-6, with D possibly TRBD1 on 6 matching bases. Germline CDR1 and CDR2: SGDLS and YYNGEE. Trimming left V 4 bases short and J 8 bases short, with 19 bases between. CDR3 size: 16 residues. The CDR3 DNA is TGTGCCAGCAGCCTAGGGGGGGGCTCGTTGGATTCACCCCTCCACTTT. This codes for CASSLGGGSLDSPLHF.

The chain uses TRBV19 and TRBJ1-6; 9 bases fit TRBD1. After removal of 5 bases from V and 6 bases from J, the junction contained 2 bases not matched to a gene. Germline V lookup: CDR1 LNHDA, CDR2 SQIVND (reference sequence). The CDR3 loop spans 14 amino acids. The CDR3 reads CASSVGQGNSPLHF. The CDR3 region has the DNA TGTGCCAGTAGTGTGGGACAGGGTAATTCACCCCTCCACTTT.

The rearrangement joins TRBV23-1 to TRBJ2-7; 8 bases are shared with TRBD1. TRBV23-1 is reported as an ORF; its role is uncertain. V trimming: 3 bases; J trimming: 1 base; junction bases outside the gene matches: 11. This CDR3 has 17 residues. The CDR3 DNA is TGCGCCAGCAGTCAGAATGTGGACAGGGATTCTTCCTACGAGCAGTACTTC. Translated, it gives CASSQNVDRDSSYEQYF.

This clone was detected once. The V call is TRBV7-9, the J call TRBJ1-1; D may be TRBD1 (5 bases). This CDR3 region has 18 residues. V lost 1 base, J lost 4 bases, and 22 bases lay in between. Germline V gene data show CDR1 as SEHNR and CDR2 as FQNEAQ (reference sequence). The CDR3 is CASSLDYRSSLWGTEAFF. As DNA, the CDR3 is TGTGCCAGCAGCTTAGATTACAGGTCTTCTCTGTGGGGCACTGAAGCTTTCTTT. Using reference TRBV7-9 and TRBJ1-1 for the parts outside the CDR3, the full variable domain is DTGVSQNPRHKITKRGQNVTFRCDPISEHNRLYWYRQTLGQGPEFLTYFQNEAQLEKSRLLSDRFSAERPKGSFSTLEIQRTEQGDSAMYLCASSLDYRSSLWGTEAFFGQGTRLTVV.

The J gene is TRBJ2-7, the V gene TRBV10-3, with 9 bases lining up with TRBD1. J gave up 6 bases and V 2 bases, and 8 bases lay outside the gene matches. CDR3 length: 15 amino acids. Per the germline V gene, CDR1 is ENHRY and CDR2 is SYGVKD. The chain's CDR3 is CAISEQTGGGSEQYF. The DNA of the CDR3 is TGTGCCATCAGTGAGCAGACAGGGGGGGGATCCGAGCAGTACTTC.

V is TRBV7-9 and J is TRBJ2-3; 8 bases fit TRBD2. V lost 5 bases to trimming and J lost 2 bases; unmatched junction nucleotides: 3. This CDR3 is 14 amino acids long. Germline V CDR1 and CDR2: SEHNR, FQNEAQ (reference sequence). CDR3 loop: CASSLLADTDTQYF. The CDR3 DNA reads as TGTGCCAGCAGCCTACTAGCGGACACAGATACGCAGTATTTT.

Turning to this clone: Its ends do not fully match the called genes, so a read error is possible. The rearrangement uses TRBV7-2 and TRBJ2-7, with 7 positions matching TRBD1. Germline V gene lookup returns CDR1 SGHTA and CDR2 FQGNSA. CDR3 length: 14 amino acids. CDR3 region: CASSLRGLRGKRNF. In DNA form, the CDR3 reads TGTGCCAGCAGCTTAAGGGGGCTCAGGGGAAAGAGGAACTTC.

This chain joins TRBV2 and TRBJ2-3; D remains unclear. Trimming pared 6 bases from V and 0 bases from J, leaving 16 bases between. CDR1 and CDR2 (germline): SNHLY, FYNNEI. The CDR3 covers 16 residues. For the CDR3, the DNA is TGTGCCAGCAGCCTATATAGAGGCTCGAGCACAGATACGCAGTATTTT. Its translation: CASSLYRGSSTDTQYF.

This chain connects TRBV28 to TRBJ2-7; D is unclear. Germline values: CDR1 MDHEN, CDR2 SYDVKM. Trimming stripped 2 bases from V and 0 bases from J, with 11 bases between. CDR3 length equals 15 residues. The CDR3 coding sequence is TGTGCCAGCAGTTTAGGCGGCATCAGCTCCTACGAGCAGTACTTC. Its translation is CASSLGGISSYEQYF. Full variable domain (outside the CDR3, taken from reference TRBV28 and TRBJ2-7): DVKVTQSSRYLVKRTGEKVFLECVQDMDHENMFWYRQDPGLGLRLIYFSYDVKMKEKGDIPEGYSVSREKKERFSLILESASTNQTSMYLCASSLGGISSYEQYFGPGTRLTVT.

The CDR3 DNA is TGTGCCAGCCGAAGTGGTGGGCAAGACTATGGCTACACCTTC. It yields the protein CASRSGGQDYGYTF. The gene calls are TRBV6-6 and TRBJ1-2; D is unresolved. Trimming stripped 8 bases from V and 3 bases from J, with 16 bases between. Germline V gene lookup returns CDR1 MNHNY and CDR2 SVGAGI (reference sequence). The CDR3 sequence is 14 residues long.